This T cell receptor beta chain was observed in a study of blood T cell repertoires in COVID-19 (dated by TCRdb to about 2020). With regard to the full study: The collaborator samples originated in the United States, Italy and Spain and spanned the acute and convalescent phases of COVID-19. The repertoires were released in a freely available public database intended as a resource for research on the immune response to SARS-CoV-2. The samples were drawn from the first 160 participants of the ongoing ImmuneRACE study and from about 1,200 subjects provided by 6 global collaborators. A de-identified subject ID, COVID-19 status, age in years and sex were almost always included in the sample metadata. The dataset comprised deeply sampled blood TCRbeta repertoires from subjects exposed to, actively infected with, or recovered from COVID-19. The material from the prospective study consisted of cDNA or gDNA derived from T cells, B-cell-depleted T cells, or PBMCs. Where available, HLA class I and class II types were taken from metadata supplied by the sample provider and were not determined by assay-based typing.

The immunoSEQ Assay, a bias-controlled multiplex PCR, was used to amplify TCRbeta CDR3 regions from genomic DNA. In the paper's pipeline: Nucleated cell counts per sample were estimated from amplification of reference gene primers within the assay. Sequence reads were collapsed and filtered to measure the absolute abundance of every unique TCRbeta CDR3 rearrangement. For each sample, productive Simpson clonality was calculated as the square root of Simpson's diversity index across productive rearrangements. Drawn from immuneACCESS, this table holds only the in-frame rearrangements with V and J called that TCRdb kept. Clones are partly lost; checked studies trace under half to an unresolved V gene and leave the rest unexplained. V and J calls and clone size follow that table, whereas D and trimming were derived from the DNA. The sample has roughly 150,000 clones on record, roughly 89% of them singletons. The ten largest clonotypes hold around 4.5% of the sample.

In the germline V gene (reference sequence), CDR1 corresponds to LNHDA and CDR2 to SQIVND. Taken from cysteine to phenylalanine, the CDR3 has 16 residues. Just CDR3 DNA is preserved here, 48 bases in frame from base 1. Trimming costs V 8 bases and J 0 bases, and their ends lie 19 bases apart. About this clone: Which antigen it targets is not known. Per-base qualities were not stored, and no clone one base away is much larger.

Enrolling through a virtual design, the prospective study's participants ranged in age from roughly 18 to 95 years and lived across 24 United States geographic areas. Cohort assignment in the prospective study relied on participant-reported clinical history from a screening survey and a study questionnaire. ImmuneRACE Cohort 3 recovered participants were defined by two consecutive negative NP/OP PCR tests, healthcare professional clearance, or symptom resolution. In the prospective study, mobile phlebotomists collected whole blood, serum and a nasopharyngeal or oropharyngeal swab from each participant. Additional blood draws and questionnaires over an approximately 2-month period could optionally be provided by prospective study participants. Blood samples from the prospective study were shipped frozen or at room temperature prior to DNA extraction. What the study reported, not specific to this receptor: How much clinical and demographic metadata was included differed by source and by participant, and the metadata was provided uncurated.

The V gene is TRBV19 and the J gene is TRBJ1-1; the D gene lacks a confident call. Specimen: PBMCs or T cells enriched from blood (not recorded which). The sequence was collected from a middle-aged man who had recovered from COVID-19. The DNA reads as follows: TGTGCCAGTCGCCACCGGGGAGTAGGGTTGAACACTGAAGCTTTCTTT. Its coded protein is CASRHRGVGLNTEAFF.